These 3 T cell receptor beta chains were all obtained from the same sample, sequenced in a study of blood T cell repertoires in COVID-19. This table comes from immunoSEQ multiplex PCR, and its TCRdb copy is limited to in-frame clones, with some not included. The table shows about 95,000 clones, with under 85% occurring only once. The material sequenced was peripheral blood. The receptor source for this set is a human donor in a cohort sampled during active COVID-19.

The J gene is TRBJ1-2, the V gene TRBV19; 11 positions agree with TRBD1. Germline CDR1 LNHDA, CDR2 SQIVND (reference sequence). The CDR3 extends over 15 amino acids. With 5 bases clipped from V and 5 bases from J, the junction kept 7 bases outside the gene matches. This CDR3 is CASSFRDRGIYGYTF. In DNA, the CDR3 is TGTGCCAGTAGTTTCCGGGACAGGGGGATATATGGCTACACCTTC.

This sequence joins TRBV7-9 and TRBJ2-1; 10 positions agree with TRBD2. Germline V gene data show CDR1 as SEHNR and CDR2 as FQNEAQ (reference sequence). Trimming removed 5 bases from V and 4 bases from J; junction bases left unmatched: 11. The length of the CDR3 is 17 residues. In nucleotides, the CDR3 is TGTGCCAGCAGCACAGGGACTAGCGTAGCGAGTTACAATGAGCAGTTCTTC. It encodes CASSTGTSVASYNEQFF.

In its sample, this clone was seen a few times. Compared with germline, one end of the junction differs, possibly owing to a read error. This chain connects TRBV28 to TRBJ2-7, with TRBD1 as a possible D gene (6 bases). This CDR3 is 16 amino acids long. Germline values: CDR1 MDHEN, CDR2 SYDVKM. CDR3 nucleotide sequence: TGTGCCAGCAGCTTACCTCTCCTCGGACAGTCCTCCGAGCAGTACTTC. Translating it yields CASSLPLLGQSSEQYF.